Sequencing of this TCR beta chain was carried out in a study of blood T cell repertoires in COVID-19. In the authors' methods: Reference gene primer amplification gave nucleated cell count estimates. Measured with immunoSEQ multiplex PCR; TCRdb has only the in-frame clones, and not every one. V and J calls and clone size follow that table, whereas D and trimming were derived from the DNA. The sample has 23,000 or so clones, 80% to 90% seen once. CDR1 and CDR2 (germline): MNHEY, SVGAGI. V shed 5 bases and J shed 2 bases, with 14 bases lying between them. This CDR3 comprises 15 residues. The clonotype comes from a man aged 50-59 years with active COVID-19. The chain recombines TRBV6-5 with TRBJ2-3; TRBD2 might be the D (5 bases). The sample taken for sequencing was peripheral blood. As DNA, the CDR3 is TGTGCCAGCAGTCCCCGGGCGGGCTACACAGATACGCAGTATTTT. This translates into CASSPRAGYTDTQYF.